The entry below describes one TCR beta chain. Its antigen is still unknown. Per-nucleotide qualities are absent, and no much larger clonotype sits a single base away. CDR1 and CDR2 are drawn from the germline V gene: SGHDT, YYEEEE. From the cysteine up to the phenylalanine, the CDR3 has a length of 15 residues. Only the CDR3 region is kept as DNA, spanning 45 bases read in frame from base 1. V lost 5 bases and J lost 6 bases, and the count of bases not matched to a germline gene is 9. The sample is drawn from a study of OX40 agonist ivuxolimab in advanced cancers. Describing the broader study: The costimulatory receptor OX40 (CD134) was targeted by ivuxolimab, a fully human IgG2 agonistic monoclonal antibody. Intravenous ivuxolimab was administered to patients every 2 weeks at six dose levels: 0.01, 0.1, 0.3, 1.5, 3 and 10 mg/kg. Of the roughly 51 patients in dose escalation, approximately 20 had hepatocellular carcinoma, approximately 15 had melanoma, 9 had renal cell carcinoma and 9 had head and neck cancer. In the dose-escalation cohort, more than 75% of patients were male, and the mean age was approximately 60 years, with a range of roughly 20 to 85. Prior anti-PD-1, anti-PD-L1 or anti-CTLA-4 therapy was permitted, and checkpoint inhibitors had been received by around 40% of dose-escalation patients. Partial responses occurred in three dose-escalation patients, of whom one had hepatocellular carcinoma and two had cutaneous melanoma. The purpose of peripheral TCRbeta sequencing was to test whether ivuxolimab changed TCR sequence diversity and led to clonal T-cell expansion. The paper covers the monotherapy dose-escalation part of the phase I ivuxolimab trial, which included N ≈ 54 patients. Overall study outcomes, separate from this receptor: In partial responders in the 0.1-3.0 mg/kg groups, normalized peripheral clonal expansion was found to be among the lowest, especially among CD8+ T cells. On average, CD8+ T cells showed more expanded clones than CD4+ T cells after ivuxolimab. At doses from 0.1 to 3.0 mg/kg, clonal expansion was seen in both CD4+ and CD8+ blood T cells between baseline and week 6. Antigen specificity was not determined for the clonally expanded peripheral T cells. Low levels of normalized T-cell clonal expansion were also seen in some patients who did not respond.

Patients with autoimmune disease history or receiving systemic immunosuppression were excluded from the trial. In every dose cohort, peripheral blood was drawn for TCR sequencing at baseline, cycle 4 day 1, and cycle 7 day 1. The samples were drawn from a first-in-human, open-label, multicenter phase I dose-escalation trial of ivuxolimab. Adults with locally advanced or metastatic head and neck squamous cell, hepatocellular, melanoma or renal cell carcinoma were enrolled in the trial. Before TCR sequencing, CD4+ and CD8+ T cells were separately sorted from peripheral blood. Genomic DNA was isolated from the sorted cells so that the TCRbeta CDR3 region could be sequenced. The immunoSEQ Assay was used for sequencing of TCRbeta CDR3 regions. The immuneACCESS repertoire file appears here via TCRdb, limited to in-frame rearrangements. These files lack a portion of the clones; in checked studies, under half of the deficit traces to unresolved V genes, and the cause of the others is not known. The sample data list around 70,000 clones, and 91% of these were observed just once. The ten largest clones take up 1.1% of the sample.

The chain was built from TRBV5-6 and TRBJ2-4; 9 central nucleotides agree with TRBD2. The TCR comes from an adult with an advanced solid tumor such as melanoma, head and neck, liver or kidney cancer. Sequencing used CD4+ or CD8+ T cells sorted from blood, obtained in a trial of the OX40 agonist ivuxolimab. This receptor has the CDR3 CASSPGLARGNIQYF. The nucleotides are TGTGCCAGCAGTCCGGGACTAGCTCGAGGAAACATTCAGTACTTC.